Shown below are 27 T cell receptor beta chains from a single sample sequenced in a study of cytomegalovirus exposure and HLA in healthy donors. In the PCR, 60 Vbeta and 13 Jbeta primers were used. Clones were read by immunoSEQ multiplex PCR, and TCRdb kept only the in-frame ones, dropping some. The table lists tens of thousands of clones, about 80% of them singletons. The specimen was PBMCs. These receptor sequences come from a man aged 50-59 years in good health and CMV-seropositive.

This clone showed up just once. The genes are TRBV10-3 and TRBJ1-3; 7 nucleotides agree with TRBD1. This CDR3 is built from 15 residues. The V gene's germline CDR1 is ENHRY and CDR2 SYGVKD. The junction had 3 bases not matched to a gene; V was cut back by 2 bases and J by 2 bases. DNA of the CDR3: TGTGCCATCAGTGAGACGACAGGGCCTGGAAACACCATATATTTT. Residues: CAISETTGPGNTIYF.

The chain links TRBV9 to TRBJ2-1, with a tentative D call TRBD2 (10 bases). Germline loops: CDR1 SGDLS, CDR2 YYNGEE. The CDR3 spans 18 residues. The V end was cut by 0 bases, the J end by 6 bases, with 22 bases between. This CDR3 reads CASSVAGTGLAGVNEQFF. The CDR3, as DNA: TGTGCCAGCAGCGTAGCGGGGACAGGGCTAGCGGGGGTCAATGAGCAGTTCTTC.

The chain carries TRBV19 and TRBJ1-2; 9 bases map to TRBD1. Germline trimming cut 5 bases from V and 5 bases from J; bases unmatched to any gene: 9. The CDR3 sequence is 15 residues long. In germline, CDR1 is LNHDA, CDR2 SQIVND (reference sequence). In DNA form, the CDR3 reads TGTGCCAGTAGTCCGCGAGGGGGACAGGGATATGGCTACACCTTC. Residues: CASSPRGGQGYGYTF.

The chain is built from TRBV19 and TRBJ1-3, with 7 bases that match TRBD1. The CDR3 spans 15 residues. V lost 6 bases to trimming and J lost 0 bases; unmatched junction nucleotides: 5. Germline assignment: CDR1 LNHDA and CDR2 SQIVND (reference sequence). The CDR3 here is CASSGQESSGNTIYF. Here the CDR3 DNA reads TGTGCCAGTAGCGGACAGGAGTCCTCTGGAAACACCATATATTTT.

V usage is TRBV7-2 and J usage is TRBJ1-2; D is perhaps TRBD1 (6 bases). The CDR3 sequence is 13 residues long. Trimming took off 1 base at V and 5 bases at J, with 8 bases between the two ends. Germline CDR1 reads SGHTA; CDR2 reads FQGNSA. CDR3 sequence: CASSLGTEYGYTF. In DNA form, the CDR3 reads TGTGCCAGCAGCTTAGGGACAGAATATGGCTACACCTTC.

This chain joins TRBV19 and TRBJ2-7, with D possibly being TRBD1 (5 bases). The CDR3 consists of 15 residues. V lost 1 base to trimming and J lost 2 bases, with 12 bases between them. Looked up from germline, CDR1 is LNHDA and CDR2 is SQIVND (reference sequence). DNA of the CDR3: TGTGCCAGTAGTATAGCAGGGTCCATTACCTACGAGCAGTACTTC. As protein: CASSIAGSITYEQYF.

As concerns this clone: Germline is not matched at one junction end, which may reflect a read error. The chain joins TRBV2 to TRBJ1-1; D remains unclear. Germline lookup yields CDR1 SNHLY and CDR2 FYNNEI. This CDR3 comprises 14 residues. CDR3 loop: CASSERSMKTEAFF. The CDR3 DNA reads as TGTGCCAGCAGTGAGCGAAGTATGAAAACTGAAGCTTTCTTT.

CDR3 amino acids: CASSYSRTGLAGGYTF. CDR3 sequence (DNA): TGTGCCAGCAGTTACTCTCGGACAGGTCTGGCCGGAGGCTACACCTTC. V is TRBV6-5 and J is TRBJ1-2; 7 positions agree with TRBD1. V trimming: 0 bases; J trimming: 8 bases; junction bases outside the gene matches: 12. Germline V gives CDR1 MNHEY, CDR2 SVGAGI. This CDR3 has 16 amino acids.

The J gene is TRBJ2-1, the V gene TRBV10-1, with 8 bases matching TRBD1. V gave up 4 bases and J gave up 10 bases; unmatched junction bases: 6. Germline values: CDR1 WNHNN, CDR2 SYGVQD (reference sequence). The CDR3 sequence is 13 residues long. In DNA form, the CDR3 reads TGCGCCAGCAGTGGGACAGGGATCCGAGAGCAGTTCTTC. It is translated as CASSGTGIREQFF.

As concerns this clone: An end of the junction does not agree with germline; a read error may underlie this. This chain joins TRBV5-4 and TRBJ1-2; the D is unclear. Germline CDR1 and CDR2: SGHNT and YYREEE (reference sequence). The CDR3 has 11 amino acids. The CDR3: CASSLDAGYSF. The CDR3 DNA sequence: TGTGCCAGCAGCTTGGACGCCGGGTACTCCTTC. Complete variable domain (other parts from reference TRBV5-4 and TRBJ1-2): ETGVTQSPTHLIKTRGQQVTLRCSSQSGHNTVSWYQQALGQGPQFIFQYYREEENGRGNFPPRFSGLQFPNYSSELNVNALELDDSALYLCASSLDAGYSFGSGTRLTVV.

This chain connects TRBV14 to TRBJ2-3; no clear D gene. CDR1 is SGHDN, CDR2 FVKESK, per germline. Deletions cut 1 base from V and 3 bases from J, with 5 bases between. The CDR3 is 13 amino acids. The CDR3 DNA sequence: TGTGCCAGCAGCCAAGTTATGACAGATACGCAGTATTTT. Amino acid sequence: CASSQVMTDTQYF. The full variable domain, with the rest looked up from reference TRBV14 and TRBJ2-3, is EAGVTQFPSHSVIEKGQTVTLRCDPISGHDNLYWYRRVMGKEIKFLLHFVKESKQDESGMPNNRFLAERTGGTYSTLKVQPAELEDSGVYFCASSQVMTDTQYFGPGTRLTVL.

The V and J genes are TRBV7-6 and TRBJ1-2, with TRBD1 matching over 7 bases. The germline CDR1 and CDR2 sequences are SGHVS and FNYEAQ. The CDR3 is 18 residues long. The J segment lost 0 bases and the V segment lost 3 bases, leaving 13 bases of the junction unmatched. In DNA, the CDR3 is TGTGCCAGCAGCTTTCCCCGGGACAGAAGAGAAACTAACTATGGCTACACCTTC. It translates to CASSFPRDRRETNYGYTF.

The table lists this clone with a few counts. The chain recombines TRBV6-1 with TRBJ2-7; D remains ambiguous. Germline V CDR1 and CDR2: MNHNS, SASEGT. This CDR3 is 14 amino acids long. Between the trimmed V and J ends, which lost 6 bases and 2 bases, there was a span of 14 bases. The CDR3 sequence: CASRTESHTYEQYF. DNA of the CDR3: TGTGCCAGCAGAACAGAATCCCACACCTACGAGCAGTACTTC.

The V gene is TRBV7-9, the J gene TRBJ2-1, with 8 nucleotides matching TRBD1. The germline gives CDR1 SEHNR, CDR2 FQNEAQ (reference sequence). The V gene end was trimmed by 0 bases and the J gene end by 7 bases; junction bases not matched to a gene: 8. The CDR3 sequence is 16 residues long. The chain's CDR3 is CASSLALGQGENEQFF. Here the CDR3 DNA reads TGTGCCAGCAGCTTAGCTCTTGGACAGGGTGAGAATGAGCAGTTCTTC.

This rearrangement joins TRBV5-1 to TRBJ2-7, with 8 bases fitting TRBD1. Unmatched junction bases numbered 11, after V lost 0 bases and J lost 3 bases. There are 17 residues in the CDR3. CDR1 SGHRS and CDR2 YFSETQ come from the germline V gene. The CDR3 DNA reads TGCGCCAGCAGCTTGGTCCCACCGGGACAGGCGTTCTACGAGCAGTACTTC. Its protein is CASSLVPPGQAFYEQYF.

The chain recombines TRBV12-5 with TRBJ1-1; unclear D gene. With 6 bases removed from V and 5 bases from J, the gap between germline ends came to 10 bases. This CDR3 comprises 12 residues. Germline CDR1 LGHNT, CDR2 FRNRAP. The chain's CDR3 is CASGWGGTEAFF. Here the CDR3 DNA reads TGTGCTAGTGGCTGGGGAGGGACTGAAGCTTTCTTT.

The chain uses TRBV6-5 and TRBJ1-1; TRBD1 matches at 7 bases. V was clipped by 0 bases and J by 7 bases; unmatched bases: 11. In germline, CDR1 is MNHEY, CDR2 SVGAGI. The CDR3 sequence is 16 residues long. The CDR3, as DNA: TGTGCCAGCAGTTACTCGATCTATCAGGGGGTGAGTGAAGCTTTCTTT. This codes for CASSYSIYQGVSEAFF.

This chain joins TRBV5-1 and TRBJ1-4; 9 bases fit TRBD1. This CDR3 has 14 amino acids. The germline gives CDR1 SGHRS, CDR2 YFSETQ. With 2 bases clipped from V and 9 bases from J, the junction kept 5 bases outside the gene matches. CDR3 amino acids: CASSLMTGGQKLFF. In DNA form, the CDR3 reads TGCGCCAGCAGCTTAATGACAGGGGGTCAAAAACTGTTTTTT.

The rearrangement joins TRBV6-5 to TRBJ1-1; 7 nucleotides agree with TRBD1. Unmatched junction bases numbered 7, after V lost 4 bases and J lost 11 bases. Germline-derived CDR1 and CDR2 are MNHEY and SVGAGI. This CDR3 spans 12 amino acids. The CDR3 bases are TGTGCCAGCAGTTTCCACAGGGGTGAGGCTTTCTTT. It codes for CASSFHRGEAFF.

This clone was observed a handful of times. The V and J genes are TRBV19 and TRBJ2-5; perhaps TRBD1 as D (5 bases). CDR1 LNHDA and CDR2 SQIVND come from the germline V gene (reference sequence). With 5 bases removed from V and 3 bases from J, the gap between germline ends came to 10 bases. CDR3 size: 13 residues. CDR3 protein: CASSPDTKETQYF. The DNA of the CDR3 is TGTGCCAGTAGTCCGGACACCAAAGAGACCCAGTACTTC.

This clone was recorded a few times. One base separates it from a far larger clone, so it is likely a read error. Here the CDR3 omits its conserved ending phenylalanine or tryptophan, so a read error is the likely source. The chain is built from TRBV9 and TRBJ2-7, with TRBD1 as a possible D gene (6 bases). Per the germline V gene, CDR1 is SGDLS and CDR2 is YYNGEE. This CDR3 has 15 residues. Trimming took off 4 bases at V and 0 bases at J, with 14 bases between the two ends. The CDR3 sequence: CASSSQGPSSYEQYL. The CDR3 nucleotides are TGTGCCAGCAGCTCCCAGGGGCCCAGCTCCTACGAGCAGTACTTG.

This chain joins TRBV4-1 and TRBJ2-2; 12 nucleotides match TRBD2. Looked up from germline, CDR1 is MGHRA and CDR2 is YSYEKL. The CDR3 loop spans 17 amino acids. The V and J ends lost 4 bases and 5 bases, in that order; junction bases with no gene match: 8. The CDR3, as DNA: TGCGCCAGCAGCCGGACTAGCGGGGTGCCCGGAACCGGGGAGCTGTTTTTT. It codes for CASSRTSGVPGTGELFF.

This clone was picked up a small number of times. The chain recombines TRBV7-9 with TRBJ2-5; 9 bases align to TRBD1. The CDR3 is made up of 16 amino acids. Germline V gene lookup returns CDR1 SEHNR and CDR2 FQNEAQ (reference sequence). J lost 1 base, V lost 0 bases, and 3 bases had no gene match. The CDR3 protein is CASSLAQGAGQETQYF. CDR3 coding DNA: TGTGCCAGCAGCTTAGCACAGGGGGCTGGCCAAGAGACCCAGTACTTC.

This clone appeared a few times. The chain employs TRBV9 and TRBJ2-7; D unresolved. The CDR3 runs 13 residues. In germline, CDR1 is SGDLS, CDR2 YYNGEE. Trimming took 0 bases from V and 2 from J, leaving 6 bases between them. This chain's CDR3 is CASSVGQTYEQYF. The CDR3 region has the DNA TGTGCCAGCAGCGTAGGGCAAACCTACGAGCAGTACTTC.

V and J are TRBV30 and TRBJ2-7; 8 positions match TRBD1. The CDR3 is made up of 15 amino acids. Germline values: CDR1 GTSNPN, CDR2 SVGIG (reference sequence). V trimming: 0 bases; J trimming: 2 bases; junction bases outside the gene matches: 6. The CDR3 reads CAWSVRTGITYEQYF. In DNA, the CDR3 is TGTGCCTGGAGTGTACGGACAGGGATCACCTACGAGCAGTACTTC.

This clone was seen more than once but under ten times. The chain is built from TRBV27 and TRBJ2-3, with 7 bases aligning to TRBD2. V was pared by 2 bases and J by 1 base, with 12 bases of the junction left unmatched. The CDR3 is 18 residues long. Germline V CDR1 and CDR2: MNHEY, SMNVEV (reference sequence). CDR3 in amino acids: CASSLRVGTGGGTDTQYF. The CDR3 bases are TGTGCCAGCAGTTTAAGGGTCGGGACGGGAGGAGGCACAGATACGCAGTATTTT.

The V gene is TRBV7-3, the J gene TRBJ2-3; 10 bases are a match to TRBD1. Unmatched junction bases numbered 14, after V lost 5 bases and J lost 3 bases. CDR1 and CDR2 from the germline V gene are SGHTA and FQGTGA. The CDR3 runs 18 residues. CDR3 region: CASSGTPGQGIWTDTQYF. The CDR3 coding sequence is TGTGCCAGCAGCGGGACCCCGGGACAGGGGATCTGGACAGATACGCAGTATTTT.